This T cell receptor beta chain was profiled in a study of shared clonotypes between healthy human individuals. For the study at large: Each donor's CD4 naive and CD4 memory cells filled three plates apiece, CD8 naive two, and CD8 memory one. Points from the study as a whole: Genetic and exposure-history diversity was limited by the few donors.

Worth noting for this clone: No antigen is known for it.

CDR1 is MNHEY, CDR2 SMNVEV, per germline (reference sequence). Trimming shortened V by 7 bases and J by 1 base, and 19 bases separated the two germline ends. The CDR3 runs to 17 residues. The authors divided CD4+ cells into CD45RA+ naive and CD45RA-negative memory subsets. In the authors' workflow: Owing to the provision of junction-only sequences devoid of quality scores by immunoSEQ, filtering differed. Only in-frame clones appear in the TCRdb table, and some are missing; sequencing was by immunoSEQ multiplex PCR. V and J calls and clone size follow that table, whereas D and trimming were derived from the DNA. The profile covers under 1,100,000 clones, with 70% to 80% appearing a single time and more than 0.55% taken by the ten largest.

The source is a man younger than 35 in good health. Some clones in this sample may be carry-over from other donors' samples. The chain couples TRBV27 to TRBJ2-2; D assignment may be TRBD1 or TRBD2 (5 bases each). The material sequenced was memory CD4+ T cells from PBMCs. Regarding subset: CD45RA-negative fraction. In DNA form, the CDR3 reads TGTGCCAGCACCCCAGGTTGGGGGAGTCAGAACACCGGGGAGCTGTTTTTT. This gives the protein CASTPGWGSQNTGELFF.